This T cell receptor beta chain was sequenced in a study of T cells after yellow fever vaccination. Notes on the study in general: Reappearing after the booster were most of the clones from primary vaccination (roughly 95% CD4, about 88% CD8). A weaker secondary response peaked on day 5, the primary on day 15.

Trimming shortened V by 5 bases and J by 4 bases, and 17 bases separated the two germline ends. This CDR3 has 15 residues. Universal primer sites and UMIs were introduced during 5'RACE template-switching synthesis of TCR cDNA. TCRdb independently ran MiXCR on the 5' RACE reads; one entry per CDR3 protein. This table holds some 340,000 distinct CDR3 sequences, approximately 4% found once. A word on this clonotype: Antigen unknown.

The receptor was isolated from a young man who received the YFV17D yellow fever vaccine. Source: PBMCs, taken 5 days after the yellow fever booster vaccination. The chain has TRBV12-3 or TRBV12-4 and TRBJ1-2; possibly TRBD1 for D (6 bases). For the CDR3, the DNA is TGTGCCAGCAGTCATTGGACAGATCATTTCTATGGCTACACCTTC. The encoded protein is CASSHWTDHFYGYTF.